This T cell receptor beta chain was obtained from a study of Ad26.COV2.S vaccination and SARS-CoV-2 variants. Study context: Dosing was one shot or two shots 56 days apart. Study-wide points: Recipients of either vaccine or placebo displayed similar breadth of non-spike TCRs. The authors reported substantial breadth in spike-specific CD8+ and CD4+ T cell responses after vaccination. Measurements of TCR breadth and depth may have given underestimates of the total T cell responses.

The V gene lost 5 bases and the J gene lost 7 bases, with 11 bases spanning the gap. Germline CDR1 SNHLY, CDR2 FYNNEI. CDR3 length: 13 residues. Documented treatment: roughly 18 received Ad26.COV2.S at low or high dose, single or two shots; 5 received placebo; per-sample allocation not given. Samples came from day 63 after the first vaccine or placebo injection. Some clones are missing from TCRdb's copy, which holds only in-frame ones; the method was immunoSEQ multiplex PCR. The repertoire holds about 350,000 clones, around nine tenths seen once, with just under 5% in the top ten. Of note for this clone: Its antigen is unidentified.

The chain links TRBV2 to TRBJ2-2; tentative D call: TRBD2 (6 bases). The sample here was peripheral blood, taken in a trial of Ad26.COV2.S vaccine versus placebo. The source of this sequence is a person between 18 and 60 years old who received the Ad26.COV2.S COVID-19 vaccine or a placebo. CDR3 protein: CASSREVIGELFF. CDR3 nucleotide sequence: TGTGCCAGCAGTAGGGAGGTTATCGGGGAGCTGTTTTTT. Variable domain in full (rest from reference TRBV2 and TRBJ2-2): EPEVTQTPSHQVTQMGQEVILRCVPISNHLYFYWYRQILGQKVEFLVSFYNNEISEKSEIFDDQFSVERPDGSNFTLKIRSTKLEDSAMYFCASSREVIGELFFGEGSRLTVL.